One and the same sample provided the 27 T cell receptor beta chains below, sequenced in a study of blood T cell repertoires in COVID-19. The table came from immunoSEQ multiplex PCR; TCRdb's copy has only in-frame clones and leaves some out. The table has over 350,000 clones, 87% seen once; the top ten hold approximately 10%. The sequenced sample was PBMCs or T cells enriched from blood (not recorded which). Receptor source: a woman in her forties or fifties who had recovered from COVID-19.

This clone is a singleton in its sample. The chain combines TRBV7-3 with TRBJ2-7; weak D call: TRBD2 (5 bases). Germline CDR1 is SGHTA and CDR2 is FQGTGA. Trimming pared 3 bases from V and 2 bases from J, leaving 14 bases between. CDR3 length: 15 amino acids. As DNA, the CDR3 is TGTGCCAGCAGCTTGCGGGTGGACGGAGCCTACGAGCAGTACTTC. Amino acids: CASSLRVDGAYEQYF.

This clone occurred a few times. The chain is built from TRBV7-6 and TRBJ1-6; D call uncertain. The V end was cut by 8 bases, the J end by 0 bases, with 20 bases between. The CDR3 totals 18 residues. Germline V lookup: CDR1 SGHVS, CDR2 FNYEAQ. The DNA for the CDR3 is TGTGCCAGCGGGTGGAGTGCCCGAAAAAGCTCCTATAATTCACCCCTCCACTTT. It yields the protein CASGWSARKSSYNSPLHF.

The chain employs TRBV10-3 and TRBJ2-7; the match to TRBD1 covers 10 bases. Germline loops: CDR1 ENHRY, CDR2 SYGVKD. V was clipped by 5 bases and J by 7 bases; unmatched bases: 8. This CDR3 comprises 14 residues. The CDR3, as DNA: TGTGCCATCAGTTGGGACAGGGGTTTTGGGGAGCAGTACTTC. This encodes CAISWDRGFGEQYF.

The rearrangement links TRBV28 to TRBJ1-1; TRBD1 aligns across 8 bases. Germline V gives CDR1 MDHEN, CDR2 SYDVKM. V lost 9 bases, J lost 0 bases, and 9 bases stayed unmatched. The CDR3 length is 15 residues. DNA of the CDR3: TGTGCCAGTCCTGGACAGGGAAGCATGAACACTGAAGCTTTCTTT. This codes for CASPGQGSMNTEAFF.

The chain has TRBV4-2 and TRBJ2-7; TRBD2 matches 10 bases. CDR3 size: 15 residues. CDR1 LGHNA and CDR2 YNFKEQ come from the germline V gene. The V segment lost 2 bases and the J segment 2 bases; nucleotides outside the gene matches: 3. The CDR3: CASSQSSGGTYEQYF. DNA for the CDR3: TGTGCCAGCAGCCAAAGTAGCGGGGGGACCTACGAGCAGTACTTC.

The chain combines TRBV5-1 with TRBJ1-1; D possibly corresponds to TRBD1 (6 bases). With 2 bases removed from V and 2 bases from J, the gap between germline ends came to 16 bases. Germline V gene lookup returns CDR1 SGHRS and CDR2 YFSETQ. The CDR3 has 16 residues. The DNA for the CDR3 is TGCGCCAGCAGCTTATTCCGCGGGGGGCGAAACACTGAAGCTTTCTTT. Residues: CASSLFRGGRNTEAFF. Combining the CDR3 with reference TRBV5-1 and TRBJ1-1 gives the whole variable domain KAGVTQTPRYLIKTRGQQVTLSCSPISGHRSVSWYQQTPGQGLQFLFEYFSETQRNKGNFPGRFSGRQFSNSRSEMNVSTLELGDSALYLCASSLFRGGRNTEAFFGQGTRLTVV.

In DNA, the CDR3 is TGCAGTGCTGGGGACAGCCTTAGCTACACCTTC. Its translation is CSAGDSLSYTF. V gene TRBV20-1 combines with J gene TRBJ1-2; TRBD1 matches 7 bases. Germline CDR1 DFQATT, CDR2 SNEGSKA (reference sequence). The junction had 6 bases not matched to a gene; V was cut back by 5 bases and J by 9 bases. This CDR3 has 11 residues.

The chain recombines TRBV27 with TRBJ1-1; TRBD1 is a possible D gene (5 bases). The CDR3 runs to 14 residues. Looked up from germline, CDR1 is MNHEY and CDR2 is SMNVEV (reference sequence). Trimming removed 6 bases from V and 3 bases from J, with 14 bases in between. The CDR3 protein is CASRAQGGDTEAFF. In DNA, the CDR3 is TGTGCCAGCAGGGCCCAGGGAGGGGACACTGAAGCTTTCTTT.

This clone was recorded a few times. V usage is TRBV6-2 or TRBV6-3 and J usage is TRBJ2-2; D not resolved. Germline loops: CDR1 MNHEY, CDR2 SVGEGT. V was shortened by 2 bases and J by 1 base, with 2 bases between the two germline ends. This CDR3 region has 13 residues. The chain's CDR3 is CASSYQNTGELFF. CDR3 DNA: TGTGCCAGCAGTTACCAGAACACCGGGGAGCTGTTTTTT.

J is TRBJ1-1 and V is TRBV28; TRBD1 might be the D (6 bases). V lost 6 bases to trimming and J lost 4 bases, with 12 bases between them. CDR1 is MDHEN, CDR2 SYDVKM, per germline. The CDR3 length is 13 residues. The CDR3 DNA reads as TGTGCCAGCAGCCGGGGGGGGGCCACTGAAGCTTTCTTT. Translation: CASSRGGATEAFF. Variable domain in full (rest from reference TRBV28 and TRBJ1-1): DVKVTQSSRYLVKRTGEKVFLECVQDMDHENMFWYRQDPGLGLRLIYFSYDVKMKEKGDIPEGYSVSREKKERFSLILESASTNQTSMYLCASSRGGATEAFFGQGTRLTVV.

This chain connects TRBV10-2 to TRBJ2-7; 9 bases are a match to TRBD2. The CDR3 has 15 residues. Germline lookup yields CDR1 WSHSY and CDR2 SAAADI. Trimming at V came to 0 bases and at J to 2 bases, leaving 2 bases not matched to a gene. Here the CDR3 reads CASSESPSGAYEQYF. CDR3 coding DNA: TGCGCCAGCAGTGAGTCGCCTAGCGGGGCCTACGAGCAGTACTTC.

This chain connects TRBV4-2 to TRBJ1-3, with TRBD1 matching 9 bases. Germline V lookup: CDR1 LGHNA, CDR2 YNFKEQ. Trimming removed 0 bases from V and 1 base from J; junction bases left unmatched: 7. The CDR3 has 18 residues. The CDR3 reads CASSQERIGQGSGNTIYF. The CDR3 DNA sequence: TGTGCCAGCAGCCAAGAAAGAATAGGACAGGGGTCTGGAAACACCATATATTTT.

The chain couples TRBV5-8 to TRBJ2-5; possible D gene TRBD1, 6 bases. There are 15 residues in the CDR3. From germline, CDR1 is SGHTS and CDR2 YDEGEE. Trimming removed 5 bases at V and 5 bases at J, with 19 bases between. The CDR3 protein is CASSQGLRALETQYF. Here the CDR3 DNA reads TGTGCCAGCAGTCAGGGGCTCCGTGCCCTTGAGACCCAGTACTTC. The whole variable domain, remainder taken from reference TRBV5-8 and TRBJ2-5, is EAGVTQSPTHLIKTRGQQATLRCSPISGHTSVYWYQQALGLGLQFLLWYDEGEERNRGNFPPRFSGRQFPNYSSELNVNALELEDSALYLCASSQGLRALETQYFGPGTRLLVL.

This clone was seen more than once but under ten times. The gene calls are TRBV6-4 and TRBJ1-1; D is undetermined. V was shortened by 1 base and J by 0 bases, with 12 bases between the two germline ends. This CDR3 is 16 amino acids long. Per germline, CDR1 MRHNA and CDR2 SNTAGT. Here the CDR3 DNA reads TGTGCCAGCAGTGACTTGGTCCAGGTAGTGAACACTGAAGCTTTCTTT. Translated: CASSDLVQVVNTEAFF.

In its sample, this clone was seen many times. The chain uses TRBV12-3 or TRBV12-4 and TRBJ2-7; D gene unclear. V was trimmed by 5 bases and J by 4 bases, leaving 6 bases between them. The length of the CDR3 is 11 residues. CDR3 amino acids: CASSIEYEQYF. The CDR3 DNA follows: TGTGCCAGCAGTATTGAGTACGAGCAGTACTTC.

The gene calls are TRBV7-9 and TRBJ1-2; 8 nucleotides match TRBD1. The CDR3 extends over 12 amino acids. Per germline, CDR1 SEHNR and CDR2 FQNEAQ (reference sequence). Trimming cost V 10 bases and J 4 bases; bases outside gene matches: 5. The CDR3 here is CATGQGGYGYTF. The DNA of the CDR3 is TGTGCCACAGGACAGGGAGGCTATGGCTACACCTTC.

This chain connects TRBV20-1 to TRBJ1-1; TRBD1 is a possible D gene (6 bases). This CDR3 has 11 residues. The germline V gene encodes CDR1 DFQATT and CDR2 SNEGSKA (reference sequence). DNA for the CDR3: TGCAGGGGCTCAGGGGCCACTGAAGCTTTCTTT. Translation gives CRGSGATEAFF.

V is TRBV2 and J is TRBJ1-5; unclear D gene. The CDR3 spans 15 residues. CDR1 is SNHLY and CDR2 is FYNNEI in the germline V gene. Trimming stripped 4 bases from V and 0 bases from J, with 10 bases between. This chain's CDR3 is CASSGRLNSNQPQHF. The CDR3 nucleotides read TGTGCCAGCAGTGGGAGACTTAATAGCAATCAGCCCCAGCATTTT.

The chain combines TRBV7-9 with TRBJ1-4, with 8 bases aligning to TRBD1. V gave up 5 bases and J gave up 2 bases; unmatched junction bases: 7. The CDR3 runs 16 residues. Per the germline V gene, CDR1 is SEHNR and CDR2 is FQNEAQ (reference sequence). CDR3 loop: CASSILQGATNEKLFF. CDR3 nucleotide sequence: TGTGCCAGCAGCATACTCCAGGGGGCTACTAATGAAAAACTGTTTTTT.

The rearrangement joins TRBV4-3 to TRBJ2-1, with 9 bases that match TRBD2. This CDR3 is built from 15 residues. Germline values: CDR1 LGHNA, CDR2 YSLEER. V lost 0 bases, J lost 8 bases, and 5 bases stayed unmatched. CDR3: CASSQEGGGAHEQFF. CDR3 nucleotides: TGCGCCAGCAGCCAAGAAGGCGGGGGGGCCCATGAGCAGTTCTTC.

This clone occurred once. The chain couples TRBV6-5 to TRBJ1-6; a weak D match, TRBD1 (6 bases). V lost 6 bases and J 6 bases, leaving 9 bases between the germline ends. The CDR3 consists of 13 residues. The germline CDR1 and CDR2 sequences are MNHEY and SVGAGI. As DNA, the CDR3 is TGTGCCAGCAGGGACAGTACTAATTCACCCCTCCACTTT. It is translated as CASRDSTNSPLHF.

The chain joins TRBV28 to TRBJ1-1; D is unresolved. V lost 4 bases and J lost 6, with 12 bases in between. CDR1 MDHEN and CDR2 SYDVKM come from the germline V gene. The CDR3 sequence is 13 residues long. The CDR3 nucleotides are TGTGCCAGCAGTTCCGGGATGAGTCCTGAAGCTTTCTTT. Protein product: CASSSGMSPEAFF.

Points on this clone: This same CDR3 is encoded by further DNA sequences in the sample. The genes are TRBV6-5 and TRBJ1-1, with D unclear. V dropped 6 bases and J dropped 1 base, with 9 bases sitting between them. Germline loops: CDR1 MNHEY, CDR2 SVGAGI. CDR3 size: 13 residues. The CDR3 loop is CASSLTENTEAFF. The CDR3 region has the DNA TGTGCCAGCAGCCTCACAGAGAACACTGAAGCTTTCTTT.

The chain employs TRBV30 and TRBJ1-6; D gene ambiguous. The CDR3 has 14 residues. Germline-derived CDR1 and CDR2 are GTSNPN and SVGIG (reference sequence). Trimming shortened V by 0 bases and J by 7 bases, and 10 bases separated the two germline ends. Here the CDR3 reads CAWSVTPVNSPLHF. Written as DNA, the CDR3 is TGTGCCTGGAGTGTAACGCCAGTCAATTCACCCCTCCACTTT.

This rearrangement joins TRBV19 to TRBJ1-4; no clear D. The CDR3 sequence is 15 residues long. V dropped 3 bases and J dropped 0 bases, with 8 bases sitting between them. The germline gives CDR1 LNHDA, CDR2 SQIVND (reference sequence). CDR3 nucleotide sequence: TGTGCCAGTAGTATGACACGTGCAACTAATGAAAAACTGTTTTTT. The encoded protein is CASSMTRATNEKLFF.

The gene calls are TRBV7-8 and TRBJ2-2, with a possible D match to TRBD1 (5 bases). CDR1 is SGHVS, CDR2 FQNEAQ, per germline. The CDR3 runs 17 residues. The V and J ends lost 0 bases and 0 bases respectively, with 11 bases between them. This CDR3 reads CASSLALTGPNTGELFF. The DNA for the CDR3 is TGTGCCAGCAGCTTAGCGCTAACAGGTCCGAACACCGGGGAGCTGTTTTTT. Together with reference TRBV7-8 and TRBJ2-2, the CDR3 gives the full variable domain: GAGVSQSPRYKVAKRGQDVALRCDPISGHVSLFWYQQALGQGPEFLTYFQNEAQLDKSGLPSDRFFAERPEGSVSTLKIQRTQQEDSAVYLCASSLALTGPNTGELFFGEGSRLTVL.

The rearrangement joins TRBV5-5 to TRBJ1-2, with a possible D match to TRBD1 (6 bases). Trimming removed 0 bases at V and 8 bases at J, with 17 bases between. CDR3 length equals 15 residues. Germline CDR1 reads SGHKS; CDR2 reads YYEKEE (reference sequence). The CDR3, as DNA: TGTGCCAGCAGCTTGGAGGCACGGACAGTGTGGGGCTACACCTTC. Translation: CASSLEARTVWGYTF.